These 18 T cell receptor beta chains came from one sample sequenced in a study of post-analysis software for immune sequencing data. General study findings and limits: There were several TRBV segments more frequent in patients than controls, and TRBV5-6, TRBV5-1 and TRBV20-1 were among them.

No antigens are known for them. Unique molecular identifiers featured in each of the TCR beta cDNA libraries. TCRdb redid the calling of the PCR reads with MiXCR, one entry per CDR3 protein. The table records 740,000 or so distinct CDR3 sequences, approximately 53% of them present only once. Material for sequencing was blood. These receptors came from a girl aged 10 to 17 with multiple sclerosis.

In its sample, this clonotype was seen a few times. The chain links TRBV29-1 to TRBJ1-4; tentative D call: TRBD1 (6 bases). V dropped 3 bases and J dropped 7 bases, with 9 bases sitting between them. The CDR3 is 12 amino acids. The germline CDR1 and CDR2 sequences are SQVTM and ANQGSEA. CDR3 coding DNA: TGCAGCGTTGAGACAGGATCTGAAAAACTGTTTTTT. Translation: CSVETGSEKLFF.

Turning to this clonotype: The germline gene is not matched at one end of the junction; a read error may be the cause. V is TRBV12-3 or TRBV12-4 and J is TRBJ1-1, with a tentative D call TRBD1 (5 bases). This CDR3 is built from 13 residues. As DNA, the CDR3 is TGCGCCAGCAGCTTCAGGGAGAACACTGAAGCTTTCTTT. Encoded protein: CASSFRENTEAFF.

J is TRBJ2-7 and V is TRBV4-1; no clear D gene. Germline lookup yields CDR1 MGHRA and CDR2 YSYEKL. The V end was cut by 1 base, the J end by 2 bases, with 6 bases between. This CDR3 has 13 residues. CDR3 amino acids: CASSQALTYEQYF. Written as DNA, the CDR3 is TGCGCCAGCAGCCAAGCCCTCACCTACGAGCAGTACTTC.

This chain joins TRBV14 and TRBJ1-6; the D gene is possibly TRBD1 (5 bases). V was pared by 4 bases and J by 8 bases, with 15 bases between. The CDR3 covers 15 residues. Germline loops: CDR1 SGHDN, CDR2 FVKESK. The CDR3 protein is CASSPPLGEDSPLHF. As DNA, the CDR3 is TGTGCCAGCAGCCCCCCCTTGGGGGAGGATTCACCCCTCCACTTT.

J is TRBJ2-7 and V is TRBV20-1; 11 nucleotides line up with TRBD2. V trimming: 4 bases; J trimming: 6 bases; junction bases outside the gene matches: 14. This CDR3 contains 16 residues. Germline V gene lookup returns CDR1 DFQATT and CDR2 SNEGSKA (reference sequence). In DNA, the CDR3 is TGCAGTGCTACCTCCCGGGCGGGACTAGCGGTTTGCGAGCAGTACTTC. This codes for CSATSRAGLAVCEQYF.

The chain joins TRBV7-9 to TRBJ1-1; TRBD1 aligns across 12 bases. After removal of 5 bases from V and 6 bases from J, the junction contained 22 bases not matched to a gene. Germline V CDR1 and CDR2: SEHNR, FQNEAQ (reference sequence). The CDR3 loop spans 20 amino acids. Here the CDR3 reads CASSQGQGAIGKGVSAEAFF. DNA for the CDR3: TGTGCCAGCAGCCAGGGACAGGGGGCGATTGGGAAGGGTGTTTCGGCTGAAGCTTTCTTT.

The genes are TRBV6-5 and TRBJ1-2; D possibly corresponds to TRBD1 (6 bases). The CDR3 loop spans 12 amino acids. Deletions cut 10 bases from V and 6 bases from J, with 15 bases between. The V gene's germline CDR1 is MNHEY and CDR2 SVGAGI. The CDR3 DNA reads as TGTGCCAACAGGGTCGGGGTCCATGGCTACACCTTC. Translated: CANRVGVHGYTF.

This clonotype was counted a single time. The gene calls are TRBV29-1 and TRBJ1-1, with 7 bases identical to TRBD1. Germline V gene lookup returns CDR1 SQVTM and CDR2 ANQGSEA. CDR3 length equals 12 residues. After removal of 8 bases from V and 8 bases from J, the junction contained 11 bases not matched to a gene. The CDR3, as DNA: TGCAGCTCAGGGGGTCAAGGTCGAGAAGCTTTCTTT. Its translation: CSSGGQGREAFF.

The rearrangement joins TRBV18 to TRBJ2-7; D gene ambiguous. Near its end, the DNA agrees better with TRBJ2-5, so the J call may be wrong. The germline V gene encodes CDR1 KGHSH and CDR2 LQKENI. The CDR3 is made up of 14 amino acids. The CDR3 here is CASSTPDVGETQYF. As DNA, the CDR3 is TGTGCCAGCTCAACGCCGGACGTCGGAGAGACCCAGTACTTC.

The V gene is TRBV29-1, the J gene TRBJ2-3; D ambiguous. This CDR3 is 12 amino acids long. The V and J ends lost 4 bases and 4 bases respectively, with 9 bases between them. The V gene's germline CDR1 is SQVTM and CDR2 ANQGSEA. The CDR3 reads CSVGEMADTQYF. The CDR3 bases are TGCAGCGTTGGTGAGATGGCAGATACGCAGTATTTT.

The chain recombines TRBV20-1 with TRBJ2-3; tentatively, D is TRBD1 (6 bases). This CDR3 region has 13 residues. Germline V gene sequence: CDR1 DFQATT, CDR2 SNEGSKA (reference sequence). In DNA form, the CDR3 reads TGCAGCTCACAGGGAGAGGGGGTTTATACGCAGTATTTT. Amino acids: CSSQGEGVYTQYF.

This sequence joins TRBV7-9 and TRBJ2-1; TRBD2 aligns across 11 bases. V was clipped by 5 bases and J by 2 bases; unmatched bases: 8. This CDR3 has 17 amino acids. Germline CDR1 SEHNR, CDR2 FQNEAQ (reference sequence). CDR3 sequence reads: CASSLMGLADPYNEQFF. The DNA for the CDR3 is TGTGCCAGCAGCCTCATGGGACTAGCGGATCCCTACAATGAGCAGTTCTTC.

V and J are TRBV9 and TRBJ2-1; D remains unclear. From germline, CDR1 is SGDLS and CDR2 YYNGEE. The germline V and J ends were trimmed by 4 bases and 5 bases, with 7 bases remaining between them. There are 12 residues in the CDR3. The CDR3 nucleotides read TGTGCCAGCAGCACGTGGGACAATGAGCAGTTCTTC. Translated: CASSTWDNEQFF.

This rearrangement joins TRBV12-3 or TRBV12-4 to TRBJ1-2, with D possibly being TRBD1 (5 bases). This CDR3 is built from 15 residues. Trimming removed 3 bases at V and 2 bases at J, with 13 bases between. For the CDR3, the DNA is TGTGCCAGCAGTTTCATGCCCGACAGAAACTATGGCTACACCTTC. Translation: CASSFMPDRNYGYTF.

The chain carries TRBV6-5 and TRBJ2-4; 7 bases match TRBD1. The J call may be in error: the DNA end matches TRBJ2-5 better. From germline, CDR1 is MNHEY and CDR2 SVGAGI. The length of the CDR3 is 19 residues. The CDR3 coding sequence is TGTGCCAGCAGTTATTTTGAAGAGTCCGGACACAGGGGTCGAGAGACCCAGTACTTC. Residues: CASSYFEESGHRGRETQYF.

Worth noting for this clonotype: Being one base from a much bigger clone, this may be a read error. The genes are TRBV6-2 or TRBV6-3 and TRBJ2-7; D remains unclear. The CDR3 covers 14 residues. V was clipped by 6 bases and J by 0 bases, with 12 bases between them. Looked up from germline, CDR1 is MNHEY and CDR2 is SVGEGT. CDR3 coding DNA: TGTGCCAGCAGGTACGAATCGTTCTCCTACGAGCAGTACTTC. Translating it yields CASRYESFSYEQYF.

This clonotype was recorded once. The chain joins TRBV20-1 to TRBJ1-1; the D is unclear. Trimming stripped 0 bases from V and 6 bases from J, with 17 bases between. Germline V CDR1 and CDR2: DFQATT, SNEGSKA (reference sequence). The CDR3 is 15 residues long. The chain's CDR3 is CSARDPASLGAEAFF. As DNA, the CDR3 is TGCAGTGCTAGAGATCCAGCAAGCCTCGGCGCTGAAGCTTTCTTT.

This clonotype was counted a few times. The chain joins TRBV4-1 to TRBJ2-1, with 8 bases lining up with TRBD2. The germline CDR1 and CDR2 sequences are MGHRA and YSYEKL. The CDR3 is made up of 16 amino acids. V shed 4 bases and J 0 bases; nucleotides not matched to a gene: 5. The CDR3 region has the DNA TGCGCCAGCAGCCCCGGGAGGGGGAGCTCCTACAATGAGCAGTTCTTC. Its translation: CASSPGRGSSYNEQFF.